Listed below are T cell receptor beta chains from one sample, sequenced in a study of blood T cell repertoires in COVID-19. TCRdb's copy holds only in-frame clones and misses some; the assay was immunoSEQ multiplex PCR. Here the sample spans a few hundred thousand clones, about 82% being singletons. Sequences were obtained from peripheral blood. The receptors derive from a man aged 50-60 years with active or convalescent COVID-19. The CDR3 runs from the conserved cysteine through the conserved F or W. Each record gives: J gene, V gene, clone size, D gene, CDR3 protein, CDR3 DNA. The D gene is left open where the match is weak. Clone sizes are given selectively: once, few, many, or a class where the clone is expanded.

>TRBJ1-1|TRBV5-1|-|-
CASSFDTQNTEAFF
TGCGCCAGCAGCTTTGACACCCAGAACACTGAAGCTTTCTTT
>TRBJ2-1|TRBV19|-|-
CASSLSRNYNEQFF
TGTGCCAGTAGCCTTAGCAGAAACTACAATGAGCAGTTCTTC
>TRBJ2-1|TRBV27|-|-
CASSPGIYPGEQFF
TGTGCCAGCAGCCCGGGGATATATCCGGGTGAGCAGTTCTTC
>TRBJ2-1|TRBV3-1/TRBV3-2|-|-
CASGDFITSMQFF
TGTGCCAGCGGGGACTTTATCACTTCAATGCAGTTCTTC
>TRBJ2-5|TRBV5-1|-|TRBD2
CASSLLGLAGAETQYF
TGCGCCAGCAGCTTGTTGGGACTAGCGGGAGCGGAGACCCAGTACTTC
>TRBJ2-4|TRBV11-2|-|TRBD1
CASSPWDRMLAKNIQYF
TGTGCCAGCAGCCCATGGGACAGGATGCTAGCCAAAAACATTCAGTACTTC
>TRBJ1-1|TRBV30|once|TRBD1
CAWSSGRGQREAFF
TGTGCCTGGAGTTCCGGCAGGGGGCAAAGAGAAGCTTTCTTT
>TRBJ1-1|TRBV4-2|once|-
CASSQGGRRENTEAFF
TGTGCCAGCAGCCAAGGGGGCCGGAGAGAGAACACTGAAGCTTTCTTT
>TRBJ1-2|TRBV6-5|-|-
CASRLGQWDYYGYTF
TGTGCCAGCAGACTAGGACAGTGGGATTACTATGGCTACACCTTC
>TRBJ1-3|TRBV24-1|few|-
CATSDPPRGSGNTIYF
TGTGCCACCAGTGATCCTCCTAGAGGATCTGGAAACACCATATATTTT
>TRBJ2-1|TRBV6-5|-|TRBD2
CASSYTSGRLDEQFF
TGTGCCAGCAGTTACACTAGCGGGAGACTCGATGAGCAGTTCTTC
>TRBJ1-3|TRBV3-1/TRBV3-2|-|-
CASSQEGLGVISGGYTIYF
TGTGCCAGCAGCCAAGAGGGTTTAGGGGTCATCTCCGGGGGATACACCATATATTTT
>TRBJ1-2|TRBV5-4|-|-
CASSLERGVYGYTF
TGTGCCAGCAGCTTGGAGCGGGGGGTTTACGGCTACACCTTC
>TRBJ1-2|TRBV7-2|-|TRBD1
CASSFGQGFVYGYTF
TGTGCCAGCAGCTTCGGACAGGGTTTTGTGTATGGCTACACCTTC
>TRBJ2-7|TRBV27|-|TRBD2
CASGEREGPYEQYF
TGTGCCAGTGGGGAGCGGGAGGGACCCTACGAGCAGTACTTC
>TRBJ1-4|TRBV29-1|-|-
CSVYRDEKLFF
TGCAGCGTTTACAGGGATGAAAAACTGTTTTTT
>TRBJ2-1|TRBV9|-|TRBD2
CASSANGRDNEQFF
TGTGCCAGCAGCGCAAACGGGAGGGACAATGAGCAGTTCTTC
>TRBJ1-2|TRBV4-1|-|-
CASSQDVTVYGYTF
TGCGCCAGCAGCCAAGACGTGACAGTCTATGGCTACACCTTC
>TRBJ2-7|TRBV6-6|once|TRBD2
CASSPPPFSGRAAYEQYF
TGTGCCAGCAGTCCTCCCCCCTTTAGCGGGAGGGCCGCCTACGAGCAGTACTTC
>TRBJ1-5|TRBV6-5|-|-
CASSYVSGNQPQHF
TGTGCCAGCAGTTACGTTAGTGGCAATCAGCCCCAGCATTTT
>TRBJ2-7|TRBV27|-|-
CASGGDRTYEQYF
TGTGCCAGCGGCGGGGACAGAACTTACGAGCAGTACTTC
>TRBJ2-3|TRBV5-1|-|-
CASSSPERELRADTQYF
TGCGCCAGCAGCTCCCCTGAACGGGAACTGAGGGCAGATACGCAGTATTTT
>TRBJ2-1|TRBV19|once|TRBD2
CASSSPPGLAFNEQFF
TGTGCCAGTAGTTCTCCGCCGGGACTAGCGTTTAATGAGCAGTTCTTC
>TRBJ2-3|TRBV27|-|TRBD1
CASSYYPPGQGPDTQYF
TGTGCCAGCAGTTACTATCCTCCGGGACAGGGGCCAGATACGCAGTATTTT
>TRBJ1-1|TRBV3-1/TRBV3-2|-|-
CASSQVEGETEAFF
TGTGCCAGCAGCCAAGTCGAGGGGGAGACTGAAGCTTTCTTT
>TRBJ2-1|TRBV12-3/TRBV12-4|-|-
CASSDRENNEQFF
TGTGCCAGCAGTGACCGGGAGAACAATGAGCAGTTCTTC
>TRBJ2-3|TRBV6-1|-|-
CASSEMEGYPDTQYF
TGTGCCAGCAGTGAAATGGAGGGGTACCCAGATACGCAGTATTTT
>TRBJ2-1|TRBV27|-|-
CASSLSRRSNEQFF
TGTGCCAGCAGTTTATCGAGGCGGTCCAATGAGCAGTTCTTC
>TRBJ2-2|TRBV6-6|-|-
CASSYSTTTGELFF
TGTGCCAGCAGTTACTCCACTACCACCGGGGAGCTGTTTTTT
>TRBJ2-7|TRBV6-6|-|TRBD2
CASSSSPGLAGTSPYEQYF
TGTGCCAGCAGCTCCTCCCCGGGACTAGCGGGGACATCTCCCTACGAGCAGTACTTC
>TRBJ2-1|TRBV19|-|TRBD2
CASSMELAVGDEQFF
TGTGCCAGTAGTATGGAACTAGCGGTTGGGGATGAGCAGTTCTTC
>TRBJ2-1|TRBV7-9|-|TRBD2
CASSPSGTSGLVEQFF
TGTGCCAGCAGCCCTAGCGGGACTAGCGGATTAGTGGAGCAGTTCTTC
>TRBJ2-1|TRBV18|few|TRBD2
CASSPAPGTSGRWEQFF
TGTGCCAGCTCACCAGCCCCCGGGACTAGCGGGAGGTGGGAGCAGTTCTTC
>TRBJ1-2|TRBV5-1|-|TRBD1
CASSPSPGTALYGYTF
TGCGCCAGCAGCCCTTCCCCCGGGACAGCGCTCTATGGCTACACCTTC
>TRBJ2-1|TRBV12-3/TRBV12-4|once|-
CASTLGDNEQFF
TGTGCCAGCACACTAGGCGACAATGAGCAGTTCTTC
>TRBJ1-3|TRBV19|-|-
CASSTSGTRFGNTIYF
TGTGCCAGTAGTACGTCCGGGACAAGATTTGGAAACACCATATATTTT
>TRBJ1-2|TRBV6-5|-|-
CASSYSRDNYGYTF
TGTGCCAGCAGTTACTCCAGGGATAACTATGGCTACACCTTC
>TRBJ2-2|TRBV7-2|once|TRBD2
CASSIGLAGELFF
TGTGCCAGCAGCATCGGACTAGCCGGGGAGCTGTTTTTT
>TRBJ1-2|TRBV6-2/TRBV6-3|-|-
CASSYPVGANYGYTF
TGTGCCAGCAGTTACCCCGTGGGAGCTAACTATGGCTACACCTTC
>TRBJ1-4|TRBV19|once|-
CASSTLTGLVEKLFF
TGTGCCAGTAGTACCTTGACAGGTTTGGTTGAAAAACTGTTTTTT
>TRBJ2-7|TRBV2|many|-
CASSKERGDYEQYF
TGTGCCAGCAGTAAGGAGAGAGGAGACTACGAGCAGTACTTC
>TRBJ1-6|TRBV28|-|-
CASFPGQSNSPLHF
TGTGCCAGCTTTCCCGGACAGAGTAATTCACCCCTCCACTTT
>TRBJ2-2|TRBV7-9|-|-
CASSFGTGELFF
TGTGCCAGCTCGTTCGGCACCGGGGAGCTGTTTTTT
>TRBJ1-1|TRBV3-1/TRBV3-2|-|-
CASSQPLTGTNTEAFF
TGTGCCAGCAGCCAACCCTTAACAGGGACGAACACTGAAGCTTTCTTT
>TRBJ1-1|TRBV18|-|-
CASSPIEGGTEAFF
TGTGCCAGCTCACCGATTGAGGGAGGCACTGAAGCTTTCTTT
>TRBJ2-2|TRBV7-2|-|TRBD2
CASSLRPGLAGRGTGELFF
TGTGCCAGCAGCCTACGACCGGGACTAGCGGGGAGGGGGACCGGGGAGCTGTTTTTT
>TRBJ2-1|TRBV19|-|TRBD2
CASRVTSGPNNEQFF
TGTGCCAGTAGGGTGACTAGCGGCCCCAACAATGAGCAGTTCTTC
>TRBJ1-5|TRBV3-1/TRBV3-2|-|-
CASSSGQGEQPQHF
TGTGCCAGCAGCTCAGGGCAGGGTGAACAGCCCCAGCATTTT
>TRBJ1-2|TRBV12-3/TRBV12-4|-|-
CASTSSTTGYTF
TGTGCCAGCACCTCAAGTACTACTGGCTACACCTTC
>TRBJ2-5|TRBV6-5|-|-
CASTEGRRWETQYF
TGTGCCAGCACGGAGGGGAGGAGGTGGGAGACCCAGTACTTC
>TRBJ2-2|TRBV25-1|once|TRBD1
CASSPDRGRTGELFF
TGTGCCAGCAGTCCCGACAGGGGGCGAACCGGGGAGCTGTTTTTT
>TRBJ2-3|TRBV24-1|-|TRBD1
CATSDPGQGTDTQYF
TGTGCCACCAGTGACCCGGGACAGGGCACAGATACGCAGTATTTT
>TRBJ1-5|TRBV14|-|-
CALGGVRVDQPQHF
TGTGCCCTGGGGGGGGTGCGGGTCGATCAGCCCCAGCATTTT
>TRBJ1-2|TRBV2|few|-
CASSEAAGYNYGYTF
TGTGCCAGCAGTGAAGCGGCAGGATATAACTATGGCTACACCTTC